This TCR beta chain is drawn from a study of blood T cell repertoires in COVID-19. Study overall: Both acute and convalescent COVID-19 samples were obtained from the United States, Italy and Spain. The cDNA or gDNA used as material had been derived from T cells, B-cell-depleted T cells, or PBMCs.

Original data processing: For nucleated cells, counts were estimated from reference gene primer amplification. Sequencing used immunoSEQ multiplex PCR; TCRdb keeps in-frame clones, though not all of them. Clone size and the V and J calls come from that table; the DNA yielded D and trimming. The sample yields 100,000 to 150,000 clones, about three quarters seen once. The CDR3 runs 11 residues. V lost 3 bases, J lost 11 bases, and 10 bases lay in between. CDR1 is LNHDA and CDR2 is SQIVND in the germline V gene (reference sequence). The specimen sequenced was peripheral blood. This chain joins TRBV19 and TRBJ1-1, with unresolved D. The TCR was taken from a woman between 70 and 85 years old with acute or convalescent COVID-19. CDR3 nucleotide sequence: TGTGCCAGTAGTATTATTAGGGAGGCTTTCTTT. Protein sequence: CASSIIREAFF.